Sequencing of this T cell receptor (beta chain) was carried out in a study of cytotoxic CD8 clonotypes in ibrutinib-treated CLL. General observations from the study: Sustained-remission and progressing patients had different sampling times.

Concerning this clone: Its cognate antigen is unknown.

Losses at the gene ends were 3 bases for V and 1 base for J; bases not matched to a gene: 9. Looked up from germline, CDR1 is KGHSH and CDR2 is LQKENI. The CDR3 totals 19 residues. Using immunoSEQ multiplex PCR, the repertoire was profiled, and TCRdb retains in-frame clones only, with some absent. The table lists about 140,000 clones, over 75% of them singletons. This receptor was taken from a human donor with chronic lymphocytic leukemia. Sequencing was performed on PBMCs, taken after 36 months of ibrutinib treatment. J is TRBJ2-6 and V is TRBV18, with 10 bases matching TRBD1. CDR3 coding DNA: TGTGCCAGCTCACCTCCGTTGGGGACAGGGGTTTCTGGGGCCAACGTCCTGACTTTC. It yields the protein CASSPPLGTGVSGANVLTF.